This T cell receptor (beta chain) was sequenced in a study of T cell responses to AZD1222 COVID-19 vaccine. Study outcomes and limitations: Unmutated variant regions are reportedly targeted by nearly half of spike-specific TCRs.

The repertoire was sequenced with immunoSEQ multiplex PCR; TCRdb's copy has only in-frame clones and lacks some. Counted here are some 110,000 clones, roughly 89% occurring once; the ten biggest clones make up around 7.1%. This clone was observed once. Its specificity is unknown. Second doses were pooled across both intervals (about 4 or about 12 weeks). This CDR3 contains 15 residues. V lost 1 base, J lost 0 bases, and 11 bases lay in between. CDR1 is SGHDT and CDR2 is YYEEEE in the germline V gene. The receptor was derived from an adult who received the AZD1222 COVID-19 vaccine. The V and J genes are TRBV5-6 and TRBJ2-7; TRBD1 is a possible D gene (6 bases). The sequenced sample was peripheral blood, obtained 28 days after the second AZD1222 dose. The CDR3 reads CASSLIRGTSYEQYF. The CDR3 DNA follows: TGTGCCAGCAGCTTGATCAGGGGAACCTCCTACGAGCAGTACTTC.